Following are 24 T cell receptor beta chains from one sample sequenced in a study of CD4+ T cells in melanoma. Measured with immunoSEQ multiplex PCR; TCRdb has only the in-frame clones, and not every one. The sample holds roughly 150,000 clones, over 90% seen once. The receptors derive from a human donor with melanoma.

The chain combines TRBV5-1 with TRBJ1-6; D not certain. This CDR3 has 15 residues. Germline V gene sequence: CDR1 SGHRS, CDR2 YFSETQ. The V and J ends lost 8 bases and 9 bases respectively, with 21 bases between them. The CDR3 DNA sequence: TGCGCCAGTTCCCCAGAAGCGGCGATCCTTTCACCCCTCCACTTT. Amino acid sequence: CASSPEAAILSPLHF. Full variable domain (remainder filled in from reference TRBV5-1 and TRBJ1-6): KAGVTQTPRYLIKTRGQQVTLSCSPISGHRSVSWYQQTPGQGLQFLFEYFSETQRNKGNFPGRFSGRQFSNSRSEMNVSTLELGDSALYLCASSPEAAILSPLHFGNGTRLTVT.

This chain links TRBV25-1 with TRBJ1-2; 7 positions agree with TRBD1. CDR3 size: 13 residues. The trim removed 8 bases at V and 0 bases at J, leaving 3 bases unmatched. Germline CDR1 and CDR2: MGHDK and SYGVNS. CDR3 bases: TGTGCCAGCCGGGGACAGTCTAACTATGGCTACACCTTC. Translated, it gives CASRGQSNYGYTF.

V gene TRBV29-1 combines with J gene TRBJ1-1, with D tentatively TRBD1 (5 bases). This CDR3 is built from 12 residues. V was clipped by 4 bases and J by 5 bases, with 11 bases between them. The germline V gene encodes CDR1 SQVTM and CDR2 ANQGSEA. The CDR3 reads CSVVRGSTEAFF. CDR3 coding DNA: TGCAGCGTTGTGAGGGGTTCGACTGAAGCTTTCTTT.

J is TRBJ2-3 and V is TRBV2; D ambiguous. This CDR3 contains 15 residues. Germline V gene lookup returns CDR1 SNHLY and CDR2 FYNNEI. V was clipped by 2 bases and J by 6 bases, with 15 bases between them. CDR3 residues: CASSEFIGSTDTQYF. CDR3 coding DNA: TGTGCCAGCAGTGAATTCATCGGTTCGACGGATACGCAGTATTTT.

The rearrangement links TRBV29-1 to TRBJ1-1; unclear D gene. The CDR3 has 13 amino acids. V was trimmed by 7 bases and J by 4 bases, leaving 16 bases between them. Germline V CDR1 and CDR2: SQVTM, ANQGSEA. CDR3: CSAVLQVLTEAFF. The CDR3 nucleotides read TGCAGCGCGGTGCTTCAAGTTCTCACTGAAGCTTTCTTT.

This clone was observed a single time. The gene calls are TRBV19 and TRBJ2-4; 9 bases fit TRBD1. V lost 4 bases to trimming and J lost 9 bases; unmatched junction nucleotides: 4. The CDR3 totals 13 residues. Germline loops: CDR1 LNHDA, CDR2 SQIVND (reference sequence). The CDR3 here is CASSKETGGIQYF. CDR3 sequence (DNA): TGTGCCAGTAGTAAAGAGACAGGGGGCATTCAGTACTTC.

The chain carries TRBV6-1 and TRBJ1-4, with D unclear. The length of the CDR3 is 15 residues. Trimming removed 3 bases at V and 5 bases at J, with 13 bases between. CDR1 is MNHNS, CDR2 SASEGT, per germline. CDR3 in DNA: TGTGCCAGCAGTGATATGGCGGCGGGGAATGAAAAACTGTTTTTT. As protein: CASSDMAAGNEKLFF.

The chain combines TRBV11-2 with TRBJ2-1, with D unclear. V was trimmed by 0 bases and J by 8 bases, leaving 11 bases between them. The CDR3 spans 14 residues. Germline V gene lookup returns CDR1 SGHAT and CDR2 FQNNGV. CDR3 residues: CASSLDNDGDEQFF. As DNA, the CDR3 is TGTGCCAGCAGCTTAGATAACGATGGGGATGAGCAGTTCTTC.

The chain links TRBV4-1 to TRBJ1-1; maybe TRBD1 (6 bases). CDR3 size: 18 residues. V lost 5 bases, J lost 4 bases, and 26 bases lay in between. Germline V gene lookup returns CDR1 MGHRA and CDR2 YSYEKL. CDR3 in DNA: TGCGCCAGCAGCTTGTACGGGGCCGGGACAAGCACTGCCACTGAAGCTTTCTTT. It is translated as CASSLYGAGTSTATEAFF.

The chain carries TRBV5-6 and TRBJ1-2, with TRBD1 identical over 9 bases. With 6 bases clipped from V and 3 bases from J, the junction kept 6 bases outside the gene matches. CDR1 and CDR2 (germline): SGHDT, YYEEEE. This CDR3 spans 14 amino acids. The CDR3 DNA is TGTGCCAGCAACCCCCGGGACAGGGACTATGGCTACACCTTC. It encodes CASNPRDRDYGYTF.

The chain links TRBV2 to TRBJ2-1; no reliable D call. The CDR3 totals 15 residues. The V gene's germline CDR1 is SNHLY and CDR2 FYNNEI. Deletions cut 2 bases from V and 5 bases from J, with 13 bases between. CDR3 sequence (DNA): TGTGCCAGCAGTGAAAAGTCGGCTATTAACAATGAGCAGTTCTTC. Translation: CASSEKSAINNEQFF.

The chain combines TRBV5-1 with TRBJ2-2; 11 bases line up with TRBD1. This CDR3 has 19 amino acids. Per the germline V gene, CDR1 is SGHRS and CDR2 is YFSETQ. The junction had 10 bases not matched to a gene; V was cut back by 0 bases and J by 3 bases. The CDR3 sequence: CASSLEGAGTGGDTGELFF. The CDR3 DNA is TGCGCCAGCAGCTTGGAAGGTGCCGGGACAGGGGGTGACACCGGGGAGCTGTTTTTT.

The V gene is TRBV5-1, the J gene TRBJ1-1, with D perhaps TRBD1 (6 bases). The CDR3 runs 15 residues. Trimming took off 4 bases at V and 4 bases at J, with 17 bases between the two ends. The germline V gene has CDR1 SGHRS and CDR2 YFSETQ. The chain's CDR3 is CASSQKQGIGTEAFF. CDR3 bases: TGCGCCAGCAGCCAGAAACAGGGTATCGGCACTGAAGCTTTCTTT.

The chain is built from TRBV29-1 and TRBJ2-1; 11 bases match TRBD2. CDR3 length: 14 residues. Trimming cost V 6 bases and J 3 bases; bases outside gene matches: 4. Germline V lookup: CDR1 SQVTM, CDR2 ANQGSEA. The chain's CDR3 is CSVTTSGVYNEQFF. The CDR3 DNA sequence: TGCAGCGTGACGACTAGCGGGGTCTACAATGAGCAGTTCTTC.

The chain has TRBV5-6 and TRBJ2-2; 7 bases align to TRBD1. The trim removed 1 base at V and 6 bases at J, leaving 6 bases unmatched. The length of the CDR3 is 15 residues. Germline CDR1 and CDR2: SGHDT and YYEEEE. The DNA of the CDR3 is TGTGCCAGCAGCTTGTTAGGGGGCGCGTCCGGGGAGCTGTTTTTT. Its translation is CASSLLGGASGELFF.

CDR3: CASSLEFYGYTF. The CDR3 DNA sequence: TGTGCCAGCAGCTTAGAGTTCTATGGCTACACCTTC. The chain is built from TRBV7-2 and TRBJ1-2; D remains unclear. CDR3 size: 12 residues. Trimming cost V 1 base and J 4 bases, with 4 bases left between them. Germline loops: CDR1 SGHTA, CDR2 FQGNSA.

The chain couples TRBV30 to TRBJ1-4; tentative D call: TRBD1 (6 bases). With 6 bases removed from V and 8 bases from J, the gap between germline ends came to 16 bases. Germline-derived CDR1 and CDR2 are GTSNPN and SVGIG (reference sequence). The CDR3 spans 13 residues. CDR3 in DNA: TGTGCCTGTGTACCGGGACACAGAGAAAAACTGTTTTTT. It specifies CACVPGHREKLFF.

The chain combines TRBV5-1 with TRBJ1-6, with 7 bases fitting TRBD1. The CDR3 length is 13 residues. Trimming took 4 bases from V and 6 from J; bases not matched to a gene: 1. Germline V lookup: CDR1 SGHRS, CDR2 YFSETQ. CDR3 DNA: TGCGCCAGCAGCCCAGGGGGTAATTCACCCCTCCACTTT. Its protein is CASSPGGNSPLHF.

For the CDR3, the DNA is TGTGCCAGCAGACCGGGGGAGGGAAAACTGTTTTTT. Protein: CASRPGEGKLFF. This chain connects TRBV25-1 to TRBJ1-4, with D perhaps TRBD1 (5 bases). V dropped 6 bases and J dropped 10 bases, with 12 bases sitting between them. The germline gives CDR1 MGHDK, CDR2 SYGVNS. The CDR3 is 12 residues long.

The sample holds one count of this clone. The CDR3 here is CAIRADRSAVGYTF. In DNA, the CDR3 is TGTGCCATCAGAGCGGACAGGTCCGCGGTTGGCTACACCTTC. The rearrangement joins TRBV10-3 to TRBJ1-2, with 7 positions matching TRBD1. The CDR3 is 14 amino acids. V shed 6 bases and J 7 bases; nucleotides not matched to a gene: 11. The germline V gene has CDR1 ENHRY and CDR2 SYGVKD.

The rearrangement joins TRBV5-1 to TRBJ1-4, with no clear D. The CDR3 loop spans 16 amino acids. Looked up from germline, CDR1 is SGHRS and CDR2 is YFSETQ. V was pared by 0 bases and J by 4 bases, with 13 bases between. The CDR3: CASSLEPVGNNEKLFF. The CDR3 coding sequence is TGCGCCAGCAGCTTGGAGCCAGTTGGGAATAATGAAAAACTGTTTTTT.

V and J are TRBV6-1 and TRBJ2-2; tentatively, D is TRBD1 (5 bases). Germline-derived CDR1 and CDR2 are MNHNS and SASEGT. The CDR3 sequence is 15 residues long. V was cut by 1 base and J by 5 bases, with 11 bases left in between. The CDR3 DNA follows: TGTGCCAGCAGTGAAGTTCGGGCAGGGACCGGGGAGCTGTTTTTT. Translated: CASSEVRAGTGELFF.

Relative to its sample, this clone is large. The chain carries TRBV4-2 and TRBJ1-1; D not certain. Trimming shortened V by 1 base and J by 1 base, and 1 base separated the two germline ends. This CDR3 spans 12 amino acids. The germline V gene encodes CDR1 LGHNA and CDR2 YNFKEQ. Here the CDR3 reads CASSQGNTEAFF. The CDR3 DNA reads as TGTGCCAGCAGCCAAGGGAACACTGAAGCTTTCTTT.

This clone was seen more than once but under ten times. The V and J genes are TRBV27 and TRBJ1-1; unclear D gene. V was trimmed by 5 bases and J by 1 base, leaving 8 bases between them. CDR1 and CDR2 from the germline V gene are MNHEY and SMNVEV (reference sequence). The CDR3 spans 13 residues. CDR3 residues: CASSRPGNTEAFF. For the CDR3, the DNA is TGTGCCAGCAGTCGGCCAGGGAACACTGAAGCTTTCTTT.